A selection of T cell receptor beta chains follows, all from one sample in a study of identical twins. TCRdb re-called the 5' RACE reads with MiXCR, one entry per CDR3 protein. In the table there are around 1.7 million distinct CDR3 sequences, less than 40% of which are singletons. Sequencing used cord blood. Receptor source: a newborn girl in good health. Each CDR3 is given with its conserved first and last residue. Each record gives: D gene, clone size, V gene, J gene, CDR3 length, CDR3 DNA, CDR3 protein. The D gene is left open where the match is weak. Clone size is not always given. Where it is, it says once, few, many or a class for expanded clones.

NA	many	TRBV10-3	TRBJ2-4	15	TGTGCCATCAGTGACCCCGCCCTAGCCAAAAACATTCAGTACTTC	CAISDPALAKNIQYF
TRBD2	NA	TRBV4-1	TRBJ2-5	17	TGCGCCAGCAGCCTCCAGCCAGCGGGAGGGATTCAAGAGACCCAGTACTTC	CASSLQPAGGIQETQYF
NA	NA	TRBV5-6	TRBJ1-5	14	TGTGCCAGCAGCCGGGGGGGGTTGGATCAGCCCCAGCATTTT	CASSRGGLDQPQHF
NA	few	TRBV13	TRBJ2-5	13	TGTGCCAGCAGCCCCGACCCGTACAATGAGCAGTACTTC	CASSPDPYNEQYF
NA	NA	TRBV12-3/TRBV12-4	TRBJ2-5	15	TGTGCCAGCAGCCTTGTGGGCACTCTCCAAGAGACCCAGTACTTC	CASSLVGTLQETQYF
NA	many	TRBV4-2	TRBJ2-7	13	TGTGCCAGCAGCCAAGAGACTACCTACGAGCAGTACTTC	CASSQETTYEQYF
NA	few	TRBV29-1	TRBJ2-5	16	TGCAGCGTTGAAGATCGGGGGACGACGGTCCAAGAGACCCAGTACTTC	CSVEDRGTTVQETQYF
NA	NA	TRBV7-2	TRBJ2-1	14	TGTGCCAGCAGCTTCGACAAATCCTACAATGAGCAGTTCTTC	CASSFDKSYNEQFF
TRBD1	many	TRBV11-1	TRBJ2-7	12	TGTGCCAGCAGCCCGGACAGGACTGAGCAGTACTTC	CASSPDRTEQYF
NA	NA	TRBV4-2	TRBJ2-1	13	TGTGCCAGCAGCCAAGAGGGACGGGCTGAGCAGTTCTTC	CASSQEGRAEQFF
NA	few	TRBV20-1	TRBJ2-7	14	TGCAGTGCTAGAGATGGGGCGGGACCCTACGAGCAGTACTTC	CSARDGAGPYEQYF
NA	NA	TRBV24-1	TRBJ2-3	18	TGTGCCACCAGTGATTTGGGTACAGGAGCGCCGGGCACAGATACGCAGTATTTT	CATSDLGTGAPGTDTQYF
NA	few	TRBV27	TRBJ1-2	11	TGTGCCAGCAGGAGCTACTATGGCTACACCTTC	CASRSYYGYTF
NA	few	TRBV5-1	TRBJ2-1	15	TGCGCCAGCAGTGTCCTGTCACCGTCTTTGGATGAGCAGTTCTTC	CASSVLSPSLDEQFF
NA	few	TRBV27	TRBJ2-5	13	TGTGCCAGCAGACCCTTAGGTGGGGAGACCCAGTACTTC	CASRPLGGETQYF
NA	NA	TRBV16	TRBJ1-1	11	TGTGCCTGCAGCCAATCGACTAGGGCTTTCTTT	CACSQSTRAFF
NA	once	TRBV28	TRBJ1-6	13	TGTGCCAGCAGTTTATACATGGACCAGCCCCTCCACTTT	CASSLYMDQPLHF
TRBD1	NA	TRBV20-1	TRBJ2-2	14	TGCAGTGCTCAACAGGGGGCGAACACCGGGGAGCTGTTTTTT	CSAQQGANTGELFF
NA	few	TRBV29-1	TRBJ2-7	14	TGCAGCGTTGTGCTGGGGGCGGGATATGACGAGCAGTACTTC	CSVVLGAGYDEQYF
TRBD1	NA	TRBV20-1	TRBJ1-4	14	TGCAGTGCTACGGCCCCGGGACAGGGTGAAAAACTGTTTTTT	CSATAPGQGEKLFF
NA	NA	TRBV20-1	TRBJ2-7	14	TGCAGTGCTAGTATCGCTAGTAGATCCTACGAGCAGTACTTC	CSASIASRSYEQYF
NA	few	TRBV20-1	TRBJ2-7	13	TGCAGTGCTGGGGGACGGCGCTCCTACGAGCAGTACTTC	CSAGGRRSYEQYF
NA	NA	TRBV14	TRBJ2-3	14	TGTGCCAGCAGCCACGCGGGTAGCACAGATACGCAGTATTTT	CASSHAGSTDTQYF
TRBD1	few	TRBV4-1	TRBJ2-1	16	TGCGCCAGCAGCGGAATTATGACAGGGGGCAAGAATGAGCAGTTCTTC	CASSGIMTGGKNEQFF
NA	NA	TRBV6-1	TRBJ1-2	14	TGTGCCAGCAGTTCAGGATATGGACCCTATGGCTACACCTTC	CASSSGYGPYGYTF
NA	many	TRBV27	TRBJ2-7	15	TGTGCCAGCAGTTTAAGGAGCGACTCCTCCTACGAGCAGTACTTC	CASSLRSDSSYEQYF
NA	NA	TRBV12-3/TRBV12-4	TRBJ1-1	13	TGTGCCAGCACGGACAGTGGTGGTACTGAAGCTTTCTTT	CASTDSGGTEAFF